Listed here are 27 T cell receptor beta chains from one sample, sequenced in a study of shared clonotypes between healthy human individuals. Profiled with immunoSEQ multiplex PCR; TCRdb holds only in-frame clones, not every one. The sample includes some 1.5 million clones, around 97% of them seen just once. The specimen was naive CD4+ T cells sorted from blood. The subset is: CD45RA+ positively selected. Every receptor here comes from a man under 40 in good health.

CDR3 in amino acids: CAWSVGIQQPQHF. As DNA, the CDR3 is TGTGCCTGGAGTGTGGGCATCCAACAGCCCCAGCATTTT. The chain combines TRBV30 with TRBJ1-5; D ambiguous. CDR1 is GTSNPN and CDR2 is SVGIG in the germline V gene (reference sequence). This CDR3 is built from 13 residues. The V and J ends lost 0 bases and 7 bases respectively, with 10 bases between them.

This clone is a singleton in its sample. The chain recombines TRBV7-9 with TRBJ2-3; D is unresolved. The V gene's germline CDR1 is SEHNR and CDR2 FQNEAQ (reference sequence). The ends were cut back, 4 bases at V and 6 bases at J, with 8 bases in the middle. This CDR3 spans 12 amino acids. This CDR3 reads CASSSRWDTQYF. CDR3 sequence (DNA): TGTGCCAGCAGCTCTCGGTGGGATACGCAGTATTTT. Full variable domain (rest looked up from reference TRBV7-9 and TRBJ2-3): DTGVSQNPRHKITKRGQNVTFRCDPISEHNRLYWYRQTLGQGPEFLTYFQNEAQLEKSRLLSDRFSAERPKGSFSTLEIQRTEQGDSAMYLCASSSRWDTQYFGPGTRLTVL.

A word on this clone: Other DNA variants within this sample encode the same CDR3. DNA for the CDR3: TGTGCCAGCAGTACTCCCGGGAACCAAGAGACCCAGTACTTC. Translated, it gives CASSTPGNQETQYF. This chain joins TRBV28 and TRBJ2-5, with D perhaps matching TRBD2 (5 bases). The germline V and J ends were trimmed by 5 bases and 0 bases, with 10 bases remaining between them. This CDR3 contains 14 residues. Germline-derived CDR1 and CDR2 are MDHEN and SYDVKM.

This clone was seen more than once but under ten times. The rearrangement uses TRBV18 and TRBJ2-2; unclear D gene. Germline V gives CDR1 KGHSH, CDR2 LQKENI. V was shortened by 1 base and J by 3 bases, with 6 bases between the two germline ends. This CDR3 contains 14 residues. This CDR3 is CASSPQVDTGELFF. The CDR3 nucleotides are TGTGCCAGCTCACCACAGGTAGACACCGGGGAGCTGTTTTTT. The full variable domain, with the rest looked up from reference TRBV18 and TRBJ2-2, is NAGVMQNPRHLVRRRGQEARLRCSPMKGHSHVYWYRQLPEEGLKFMVYLQKENIIDESGMPKERFSAEFPKEGPSILRIQQVVRGDSAAYFCASSPQVDTGELFFGEGSRLTVL.

This clone was recorded once. V usage is TRBV28 and J usage is TRBJ2-3; the match to TRBD2 covers 7 bases. The germline gives CDR1 MDHEN, CDR2 SYDVKM. The CDR3 has 14 residues. V dropped 6 bases and J dropped 5; count of bases not matched to a gene: 8. CDR3 protein: CASRVTGRIDTQYF. The CDR3 DNA is TGTGCCAGCAGAGTAACCGGGAGGATAGATACGCAGTATTTT.

This chain links TRBV25-1 with TRBJ2-2; D tentatively reads TRBD1 or TRBD2 (5 bases each). Trimming took 4 bases from V and 4 from J, leaving 13 bases between them. The germline gives CDR1 MGHDK, CDR2 SYGVNS. This CDR3 region has 15 residues. CDR3 loop: CASSVSGGGTGELFF. DNA of the CDR3: TGTGCCAGCAGTGTATCAGGTGGGGGCACCGGGGAGCTGTTTTTT.

The chain joins TRBV30 to TRBJ2-7; 8 nucleotides match TRBD1. CDR3 length equals 13 residues. Losses at the gene ends were 4 bases for V and 7 bases for J; bases not matched to a gene: 9. Germline-derived CDR1 and CDR2 are GTSNPN and SVGIG (reference sequence). DNA of the CDR3: TGTGCCTGGACGGGACAGGCTGAGGGGGAGCAGTACTTC. Translated: CAWTGQAEGEQYF.

This clone was observed once. The V and J genes are TRBV5-4 and TRBJ2-7; TRBD1 might be the D (5 bases). The V gene lost 1 base and the J gene lost 5 bases, with 10 bases spanning the gap. Germline values: CDR1 SGHNT, CDR2 YYREEE (reference sequence). The CDR3 has 13 residues. CDR3 in DNA: TGTGCCAGCAGCTTGTGGAAGGGGAACGAGCAGTACTTC. This translates into CASSLWKGNEQYF. Full variable domain (missing parts from reference TRBV5-4 and TRBJ2-7): ETGVTQSPTHLIKTRGQQVTLRCSSQSGHNTVSWYQQALGQGPQFIFQYYREEENGRGNFPPRFSGLQFPNYSSELNVNALELDDSALYLCASSLWKGNEQYFGPGTRLTVT.

The rearrangement joins TRBV19 to TRBJ1-4; 10 bases match TRBD1. Germline lookup yields CDR1 LNHDA and CDR2 SQIVND (reference sequence). J lost 8 bases, V lost 8 bases, and 11 bases had no gene match. The CDR3 spans 15 residues. DNA for the CDR3: TGTGCCAGTGGACGTCGGACAGGGGGGTTCGAAAAACTGTTTTTT. The encoded protein is CASGRRTGGFEKLFF.

The chain joins TRBV7-9 to TRBJ1-2; 7 nucleotides match TRBD1. Unmatched junction bases numbered 12, after V lost 1 base and J lost 4 bases. The CDR3 length is 17 residues. CDR1 and CDR2 from the germline V gene are SEHNR and FQNEAQ (reference sequence). The CDR3 DNA follows: TGTGCCAGCAGCTTAGGGGGAAGGGGGCCCAATGCCTATGGCTACACCTTC. Its translation is CASSLGGRGPNAYGYTF.

The rearrangement links TRBV7-2 to TRBJ1-4; tentative D call: TRBD1 (6 bases). Deletions cut 1 base from V and 8 bases from J, with 17 bases between. This CDR3 has 16 residues. Per the germline V gene, CDR1 is SGHTA and CDR2 is FQGNSA. The CDR3 coding sequence is TGTGCCAGCAGCTTAGGTGGTGGGGGGGCGTACGAAAAACTGTTTTTT. Its protein product is CASSLGGGGAYEKLFF. The entire variable domain, with the rest obtained from reference TRBV7-2 and TRBJ1-4, is as follows: GAGVSQSPSNKVTEKGKDVELRCDPISGHTALYWYRQSLGQGLEFLIYFQGNSAPDKSGLPSDRFSAERTGGSVSTLTIQRTQQEDSAVYLCASSLGGGGAYEKLFFGSGTQLSVL.

The J gene is TRBJ1-5, the V gene TRBV19, with TRBD1 matching over 7 bases. The V gene end was trimmed by 5 bases and the J gene end by 1 base; junction bases not matched to a gene: 11. The germline gives CDR1 LNHDA, CDR2 SQIVND (reference sequence). The CDR3 spans 17 residues. The CDR3 spells CASSAGGLGRSNQPQHF. The CDR3, as DNA: TGTGCCAGTAGTGCAGGGGGTCTCGGTCGGAGCAATCAGCCCCAGCATTTT.

The CDR3 DNA follows: TGTGCCAGCAGCCAAGATCTGGACAGGGGGCGCCTTGAGCAGTACTTC. Translation: CASSQDLDRGRLEQYF. The V call is TRBV4-2, the J call TRBJ2-7; 11 positions agree with TRBD1. Germline values: CDR1 LGHNA, CDR2 YNFKEQ. V lost 0 bases, J lost 7 bases, and 8 bases stayed unmatched. The CDR3 loop spans 16 amino acids.

V usage is TRBV5-5 and J usage is TRBJ2-5; TRBD1 matches 8 bases. The CDR3 loop spans 16 amino acids. J was trimmed by 2 bases and V by 2 bases; bases with no gene match: 8. CDR1 and CDR2 (germline): SGHKS, YYEKEE (reference sequence). The CDR3 reads CASSFFFDRGQETQYF. The DNA for the CDR3 is TGTGCCAGCAGCTTCTTCTTCGACAGGGGTCAAGAGACCCAGTACTTC.

The chain uses TRBV20-1 and TRBJ1-2; D is uncertain. Trimming removed 0 bases at V and 5 bases at J, with 4 bases between. Per germline, CDR1 DFQATT and CDR2 SNEGSKA (reference sequence). This CDR3 contains 11 residues. CDR3: CSARDVYGYTF. CDR3 nucleotide sequence: TGCAGTGCTAGAGATGTATATGGCTACACCTTC.

Notes on this clone: An end of the junction does not agree with germline; a read error may underlie this. The chain links TRBV7-8 to TRBJ1-3; no definite D call. CDR3 length: 15 amino acids. Looked up from germline, CDR1 is SGHVS and CDR2 is FQNEAQ. The DNA of the CDR3 is TGTGCCAGCAGCAAATCACTACGCCCTGGATACACCATATATTTT. Residues: CASSKSLRPGYTIYF.

J is TRBJ1-1 and V is TRBV27, with 8 positions matching TRBD1. With 3 bases clipped from V and 4 bases from J, the junction kept 10 bases outside the gene matches. Germline V gene data show CDR1 as MNHEY and CDR2 as SMNVEV (reference sequence). The CDR3 loop spans 16 amino acids. CDR3 sequence reads: CASSFRATGGGTEAFF. CDR3 DNA: TGTGCCAGCAGTTTCAGGGCAACAGGGGGTGGCACTGAAGCTTTCTTT.

The CDR3 coding sequence is TGTGCCAGCAGCGTAATAGGGACAGGGGAAAACACCATATATTTT. Protein product: CASSVIGTGENTIYF. V gene TRBV9 combines with J gene TRBJ1-3; TRBD1 agrees at 10 bases. V lost 1 base, J lost 6 bases, and 4 bases stayed unmatched. This CDR3 spans 15 amino acids. The germline gives CDR1 SGDLS, CDR2 YYNGEE.

CDR3 loop: CASSPIAGLGVQYF. The CDR3 DNA follows: TGTGCCAGCAGCCCAATAGCGGGACTAGGGGTTCAGTACTTC. J is TRBJ2-5 and V is TRBV6-5, with TRBD2 matching over 8 bases. Per germline, CDR1 MNHEY and CDR2 SVGAGI. This CDR3 region has 14 residues. Germline trimming cut 6 bases from V and 11 bases from J; bases unmatched to any gene: 14.

The V gene is TRBV29-1, the J gene TRBJ2-2; 10 bases fit TRBD2. This CDR3 has 16 residues. Per germline, CDR1 SQVTM and CDR2 ANQGSEA. With V trimmed by 5 bases and J by 1 base, 7 bases remained unmatched. Here the CDR3 DNA reads TGCAGCGTTTACGGAAAGCGGGAGGGGAACACCGGGGAGCTGTTTTTT. It yields the protein CSVYGKREGNTGELFF.

The chain recombines TRBV5-1 with TRBJ2-3; D possibly corresponds to TRBD2 (6 bases). Germline V CDR1 and CDR2: SGHRS, YFSETQ. V lost 6 bases, J lost 0 bases, and 17 bases lay in between. The CDR3 contains 16 residues. The CDR3 loop reads CASTSKGRWSTDTQYF. The CDR3 bases are TGCGCCAGCACGTCAAAAGGGAGGTGGAGCACAGATACGCAGTATTTT.

The chain recombines TRBV6-1 with TRBJ2-5; D call uncertain. Trimming cost V 0 bases and J 5 bases, with 10 bases left between them. CDR1 and CDR2 (germline): MNHNS, SASEGT. CDR3 size: 14 residues. The CDR3 region is CASSEAAVGETQYF. In nucleotides, the CDR3 is TGTGCCAGCAGTGAAGCGGCCGTGGGGGAGACCCAGTACTTC.

This chain connects TRBV7-9 to TRBJ2-3; TRBD2 aligns across 11 bases. CDR3 length equals 16 residues. Germline lookup yields CDR1 SEHNR and CDR2 FQNEAQ (reference sequence). V shed 5 bases and J 4 bases; nucleotides not matched to a gene: 8. The CDR3 DNA reads TGTGCCAGCAGCCCCTTGGTAGCGGGAGGGTCAGATACGCAGTATTTT. It yields the protein CASSPLVAGGSDTQYF.

The V call is TRBV6-1, the J call TRBJ1-5; D possibly corresponds to TRBD1 (6 bases). V lost 1 base, J lost 4 bases, and 14 bases lay in between. The germline gives CDR1 MNHNS, CDR2 SASEGT. The length of the CDR3 is 16 residues. CDR3 amino acids: CASSEGWTVLNQPQHF. CDR3 coding DNA: TGTGCCAGCAGTGAAGGTTGGACAGTCCTAAATCAGCCCCAGCATTTT.

On this clone itself: Additional DNA sequences in this sample encode the identical CDR3. The chain employs TRBV18 and TRBJ2-7; perhaps TRBD2 as D (6 bases). CDR1 KGHSH and CDR2 LQKENI come from the germline V gene. The CDR3 is made up of 14 amino acids. Between the trimmed V and J ends, which lost 3 bases and 0 bases, there was a span of 9 bases. The CDR3 region has the DNA TGTGCCAGCTCACCGGCCGGGAGCTCCTACGAGCAGTACTTC. This encodes CASSPAGSSYEQYF.

The J gene is TRBJ2-1, the V gene TRBV19; the match to TRBD1 covers 10 bases. The CDR3 loop spans 15 amino acids. The germline gives CDR1 LNHDA, CDR2 SQIVND (reference sequence). J gave up 7 bases and V 3 bases, and 6 bases lay outside the gene matches. As DNA, the CDR3 is TGTGCCAGTAGTATGGAAGGGACAGGGGAAAATGAGCAGTTCTTC. Residues: CASSMEGTGENEQFF.

The CDR3 here is CASSPAGTSGIPFYEQYF. The CDR3 region has the DNA TGTGCCAGCAGTCCGGCCGGGACTAGCGGGATTCCTTTCTACGAGCAGTACTTC. V is TRBV28 and J is TRBJ2-7; 13 positions agree with TRBD2. In germline, CDR1 is MDHEN, CDR2 SYDVKM. The CDR3 spans 18 residues. The V and J ends lost 5 bases and 3 bases, in that order; junction bases with no gene match: 13.